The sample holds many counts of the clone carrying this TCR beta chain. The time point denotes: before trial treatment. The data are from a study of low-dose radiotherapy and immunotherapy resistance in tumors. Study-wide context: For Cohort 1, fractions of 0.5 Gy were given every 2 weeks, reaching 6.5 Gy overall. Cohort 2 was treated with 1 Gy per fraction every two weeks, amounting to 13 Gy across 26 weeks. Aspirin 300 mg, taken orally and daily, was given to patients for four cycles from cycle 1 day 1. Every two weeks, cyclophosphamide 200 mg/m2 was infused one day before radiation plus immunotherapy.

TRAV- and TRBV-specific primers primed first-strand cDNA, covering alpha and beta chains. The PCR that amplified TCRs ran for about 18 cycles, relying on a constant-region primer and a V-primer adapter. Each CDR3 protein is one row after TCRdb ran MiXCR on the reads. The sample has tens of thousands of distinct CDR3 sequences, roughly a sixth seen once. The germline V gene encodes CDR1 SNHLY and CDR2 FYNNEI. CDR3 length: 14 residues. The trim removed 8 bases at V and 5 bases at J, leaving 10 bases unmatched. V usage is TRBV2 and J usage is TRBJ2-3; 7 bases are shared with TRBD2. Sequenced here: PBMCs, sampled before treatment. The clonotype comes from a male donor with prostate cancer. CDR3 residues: CASGLAAAQDTQYF. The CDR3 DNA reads TGTGCCAGCGGCCTAGCGGCCGCCCAAGATACGCAGTATTTT.